This is a list of T cell receptor beta chains from one sample in a study of cytomegalovirus exposure and HLA in healthy donors. Some clones are missing from TCRdb's copy, which holds only in-frame ones; the method was immunoSEQ multiplex PCR. The table shows 150,000 to 200,000 clones, with around 82% occurring only once. The sequenced material came from PBMCs. Receptor source: a man younger than 45 in good health and CMV-seropositive. The CDR3 runs from the conserved cysteine through the conserved F or W. Each record gives: J gene, V gene, clone size, D gene, CDR3 protein, CDR3 DNA. The D gene is left open where the match is weak. Rows give clone size only sometimes, using once, few, many, or a class for an expanded clone.

>TRBJ2-1|TRBV30|.|TRBD1
CAWSPGDRVSNEQFF
TGTGCCTGGAGCCCCGGGGACAGGGTTAGCAATGAGCAGTTCTTC
>TRBJ1-2|TRBV2|.|TRBD1
CASIEGAGYGYTF
TGTGCCAGCATAGAGGGGGCGGGTTATGGCTACACCTTC
>TRBJ1-1|TRBV19|.|.
CASSSQYRVNTEAFF
TGTGCCAGTAGTTCCCAATACAGGGTTAACACTGAAGCTTTCTTT
>TRBJ2-3|TRBV11-3|once|.
CASSLERSDTQYF
TGTGCCAGCAGCTTAGAGAGGTCAGATACGCAGTATTTT
>TRBJ2-1|TRBV7-9|.|.
CASSRDSIAFGQFF
TGTGCCAGCAGCCGGGACTCGATTGCTTTCGGGCAGTTCTTC
>TRBJ1-2|TRBV28|.|.
CAWGREVPGYTF
TGTGCGTGGGGGAGGGAGGTACCTGGCTACACCTTC
>TRBJ1-2|TRBV18|.|.
CASSPPNREGYTF
TGTGCCAGCTCACCACCAAACAGGGAGGGCTACACCTTC
>TRBJ1-1|TRBV28|.|.
CASSPGDTEAFF
TGTGCCAGCAGCCCGGGGGACACTGAAGCTTTCTTT
>TRBJ2-1|TRBV6-1|.|.
CASSAPREQFF
TGTGCCAGCAGTGCCCCTCGGGAGCAGTTCTTC
>TRBJ1-5|TRBV10-2|.|.
CASGTGFGQPQHF
TGCGCCAGCGGCACAGGGTTTGGTCAGCCCCAGCATTTT
>TRBJ2-5|TRBV14|.|.
CASSLLQPSQETQYF
TGTGCCAGCAGCCTCTTACAGCCTTCCCAAGAGACCCAGTACTTC
>TRBJ2-5|TRBV5-1|.|TRBD1
CASSLGTGYSETQYF
TGCGCCAGCAGCTTAGGGACAGGGTATTCGGAGACCCAGTACTTC
>TRBJ1-2|TRBV7-9|.|TRBD1
CASSLASGGHGYTF
TGTGCCAGCAGCTTAGCGTCAGGGGGCCATGGCTACACCTTC
>TRBJ2-7|TRBV19|.|TRBD1
CASKRRQGVYEQYF
TGTGCCAGTAAAAGGAGACAGGGGGTTTACGAGCAGTACTTC
>TRBJ2-2|TRBV30|.|TRBD1
CARPGTVAGELFF
TGTGCCCGCCCCGGGACAGTCGCCGGGGAGCTGTTTTTT
>TRBJ2-1|TRBV27|few|TRBD2
CASSLGVAGGEQFF
TGTGCCAGCAGTTTAGGGGTAGCGGGAGGTGAGCAGTTCTTC
>TRBJ2-4|TRBV11-1|.|.
CASSLSTGDIQYF
TGTGCCAGCAGCTTATCTACGGGAGACATTCAGTACTTC
>TRBJ2-2|TRBV12-5|.|.
CASGLVRDLWSFF
TGTGCTAGTGGTTTGGTACGAGATCTCTGGTCGTTTTTT
>TRBJ1-1|TRBV18|.|.
CASSPTTVVNTEAFF
TGTGCCAGCTCACCGACGACAGTAGTAAACACTGAAGCTTTCTTT
>TRBJ2-1|TRBV11-3|.|TRBD1
CASSSPRDRGRTEQFF
TGTGCCAGCAGCTCACCCCGGGACAGGGGGCGGACTGAGCAGTTCTTC
>TRBJ1-4|TRBV15|.|TRBD1
CATSRDWTGLQVGEKLFF
TGTGCCACCAGCAGAGACTGGACAGGGTTACAAGTTGGGGAAAAACTGTTTTTT
>TRBJ1-1|TRBV18|.|TRBD1
CASSPRDRGLGTEAFF
TGTGCCAGCTCACCACGGGACAGGGGCTTGGGGACTGAAGCTTTCTTT
>TRBJ1-5|TRBV19|.|.
CASSMSAGPFSNQPQHF
TGTGCCAGTAGTATGTCGGCAGGGCCTTTTAGCAATCAGCCCCAGCATTTT